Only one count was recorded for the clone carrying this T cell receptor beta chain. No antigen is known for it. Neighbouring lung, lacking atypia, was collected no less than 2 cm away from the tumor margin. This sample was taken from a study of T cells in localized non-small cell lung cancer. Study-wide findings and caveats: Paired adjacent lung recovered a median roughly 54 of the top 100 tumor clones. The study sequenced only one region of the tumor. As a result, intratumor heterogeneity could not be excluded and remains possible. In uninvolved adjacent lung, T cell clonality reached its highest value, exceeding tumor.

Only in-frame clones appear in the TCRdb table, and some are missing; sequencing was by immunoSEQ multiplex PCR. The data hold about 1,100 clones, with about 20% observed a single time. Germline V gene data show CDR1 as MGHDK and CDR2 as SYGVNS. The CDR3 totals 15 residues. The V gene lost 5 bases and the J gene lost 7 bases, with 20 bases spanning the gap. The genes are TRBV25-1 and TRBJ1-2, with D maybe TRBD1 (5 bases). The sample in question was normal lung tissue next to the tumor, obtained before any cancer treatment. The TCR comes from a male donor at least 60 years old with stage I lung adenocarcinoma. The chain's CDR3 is CASSRGLEGSGGYTF. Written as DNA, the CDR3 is TGTGCCAGCAGTAGAGGGCTGGAGGGGAGTGGTGGCTACACCTTC.